Many counts were recorded for the clone carrying this T cell receptor beta chain. What it binds is not known. The junction departs from the called germline gene at one end, perhaps through a read error. The sample originates from a study of regulatory T cells in long-lasting Graves disease. Through Arm-PCR of CDR3 regions and iRepertoire HTBI primers, TCR beta libraries were built. MiXCR, applied by TCRdb to the multiplex PCR reads, yields one record per CDR3 protein. The sample contains 250,000 to 300,000 distinct CDR3 sequences, about 20% of which appear only once. The time point is: newly diagnosed GD, antithyroid drugs for less than 3 months. RNA isolated from PBMCs was used to make the TCR library. Study-wide findings and caveats: The analysis examined peripheral blood only and excluded thyroid tissue.

This sample also belongs to another study, concerning T cells in Graves' hyperthyroidism and ophthalmopathy. That paper notes: Thyroid ultrasound and orbital computed tomography, with clinical symptoms and serum thyroxine and TRAb, informed diagnoses.

The clonotype comes from a woman younger than 45 with Graves disease. Sequencing used peripheral blood mononuclear cells (PBMCs), obtained at new diagnosis, from a patient treated with antithyroid drugs.

This CDR3 is CASSAGQSHSAF. CDR3 DNA: TGTGCCAGCAGCGCGGGACAGTCCCACTCAGCCTTC. The chain employs TRBV7-2 and TRBJ1-2; 7 bases line up with TRBD1. The CDR3 is 12 residues long. Looked up from germline, CDR1 is SGHTA and CDR2 is FQGNSA.